These T cell receptor beta chains were read from a single sample in a study of T cell responses to AZD1222 COVID-19 vaccine. The repertoire was sequenced with immunoSEQ multiplex PCR; TCRdb's copy has only in-frame clones and lacks some. The sample has some 120,000 clones, approximately 88% seen once. This sample comprised peripheral blood, obtained on day 0 of MenACWY control vaccination. The receptors stem from an adult in good health. Each CDR3 is given with its conserved first and last residue.

J,V,CDR3
TRBJ2-7,TRBV19,CASSINRGPTYEQYF
TRBJ2-7,TRBV7-9,CASSQGKLEQYF
TRBJ2-1,TRBV7-9,CASSLGTDPYNEQFF
TRBJ2-7,TRBV19,CASRKRSSYEQYF
TRBJ1-1,TRBV5-1,CASRILGTNTEAFF
TRBJ2-2,TRBV6-5,CASSYSTSFFGELFF
TRBJ1-2,TRBV25-1,CASSPTGENGYTF
TRBJ2-1,TRBV7-9,CASRGQGGLAGVKQFF
TRBJ2-1,TRBV19,CASREGDEQFF
TRBJ2-1,TRBV10-1,CASSEALAHNEQFF
TRBJ1-4,TRBV5-5,CASSKRTPATNEKLFF
TRBJ2-7,TRBV5-1,CASSFPGGSYEQYF
TRBJ1-5,TRBV27,CASSFSRAAQPQHF
TRBJ2-7,TRBV20-1,CSASKRENFYEQYF
TRBJ1-4,TRBV15,CATSRDSYNEKLFF
TRBJ1-4,TRBV5-5,CASSKLDRGIFEANEKLFF
TRBJ1-1,TRBV29-1,CSGNEGGDTEAFF
TRBJ2-6,TRBV9,CASSAGLAGSSGANVLTF